The next 14 T cell receptor beta chains were all read from a single sample in a study of response to subunit inactivated influenza vaccine. TCRdb re-called the RT-PCR reads through MiXCR, storing one row per CDR3 protein. The table lists hundreds of thousands of distinct CDR3 sequences, 9.5% to 13% of them singletons. Here the sequenced sample was PBMCs from blood, taken roughly 47 days after vaccination. These receptors were collected from a middle-aged man who received an inactivated influenza vaccine.

This clonotype was recorded at least ten times. The rearrangement links TRBV4-2 to TRBJ2-7; a weak D match, TRBD2 (6 bases). The CDR3 contains 14 residues. Germline assignment: CDR1 LGHNA and CDR2 YNFKEQ. Trimming shortened V by 4 bases and J by 0 bases, and 10 bases separated the two germline ends. The CDR3 sequence is CASSPLTSSYEQYF. The CDR3 DNA reads TGTGCCAGCAGCCCGCTGACTAGCTCCTACGAGCAGTACTTC.

This clonotype showed up just a few times. The chain recombines TRBV20-1 with TRBJ2-3, with a possible D match to TRBD2 (7 bases). CDR1 DFQATT and CDR2 SNEGSKA come from the germline V gene (reference sequence). V was trimmed by 3 bases and J by 2 bases, leaving 12 bases between them. The CDR3 totals 14 residues. The CDR3 DNA sequence: TGCAGTGCTAGTCCGGGGGGCCCCACAGATACGCAGTATTTT. It codes for CSASPGGPTDTQYF.

This clonotype was picked up a small number of times. The chain carries TRBV6-5 and TRBJ1-1; D gene unclear. This CDR3 has 15 residues. Germline assignment: CDR1 MNHEY and CDR2 SVGAGI. Trimming removed 0 bases from V and 1 base from J, with 9 bases in between. The CDR3 DNA reads as TGTGCCAGCAGTTACTCTATTTCAACGAACACTGAAGCTTTCTTT. Translating it yields CASSYSISTNTEAFF.

This clonotype was counted between two and nine times. The J gene is TRBJ1-1, the V gene TRBV9; D is unclear. The germline V and J ends were trimmed by 5 bases and 5 bases, with 13 bases remaining between them. CDR1 and CDR2 (germline): SGDLS, YYNGEE. This CDR3 is built from 13 residues. The CDR3, as DNA: TGTGCCAGCAGTACCTTCATGGGAACTGAAGCTTTCTTT. This gives the protein CASSTFMGTEAFF.

This clonotype has ten or more counts. This rearrangement joins TRBV24-1 to TRBJ2-1; D is unclear. V lost 5 bases, J lost 0 bases, and 16 bases lay in between. This CDR3 has 17 residues. Per germline, CDR1 KGHDR and CDR2 SFDVKD. The CDR3 DNA reads TGTGCCACCAGTGGGGATCGGGCCACGAGCTCCTACAATGAGCAGTTCTTC. Encoded protein: CATSGDRATSSYNEQFF.

The table lists this clonotype with many counts. The V and J genes are TRBV29-1 and TRBJ1-2; D is unclear. CDR1 is SQVTM and CDR2 is ANQGSEA in the germline V gene. CDR3 size: 13 residues. Trimming took 3 bases from V and 2 from J, leaving 10 bases between them. This CDR3 is CSVEVAPNYGYTF. The CDR3 DNA follows: TGCAGCGTTGAGGTGGCTCCAAACTATGGCTACACCTTC.

This clonotype has more than one count but fewer than ten. The CDR3 region is CASSLAVSRGDEQYF. CDR3 coding DNA: TGCGCCAGCAGCTTGGCCGTATCGCGAGGGGACGAGCAGTACTTC. The V and J genes are TRBV5-1 and TRBJ2-7, with D perhaps assigned TRBD1 or TRBD2 (5 bases each). CDR1 and CDR2 from the germline V gene are SGHRS and YFSETQ. The V end lost 0 bases, the J end lost 5 bases, and 15 bases lay between the germline ends. This CDR3 comprises 15 residues.

This rearrangement joins TRBV7-9 to TRBJ2-5; D not resolved. The CDR3 length is 14 residues. Looked up from germline, CDR1 is SEHNR and CDR2 is FQNEAQ (reference sequence). The V gene lost 5 bases and the J gene lost 5 bases, with 15 bases spanning the gap. The CDR3 loop reads CASSPRVARETQYF. CDR3 sequence (DNA): TGTGCCAGCAGCCCCCGAGTAGCTCGGGAGACCCAGTACTTC.

This clonotype was observed a few times. V and J are TRBV10-3 and TRBJ2-1; TRBD2 matches at 11 bases. Germline values: CDR1 ENHRY, CDR2 SYGVKD. The length of the CDR3 is 16 residues. Unmatched junction bases numbered 6, after V lost 7 bases and J lost 1 base. For the CDR3, the DNA is TGTGCCATCAAACCCGGGACTAGCGGTTCCTACAATGAGCAGTTCTTC. Translation gives CAIKPGTSGSYNEQFF.

This chain connects TRBV10-3 to TRBJ2-3, with 14 bases aligning to TRBD2. CDR3 length equals 16 residues. V shed 8 bases, J shed 5 bases, and the junction held 9 bases outside the gene matches. Germline-derived CDR1 and CDR2 are ENHRY and SYGVKD. Here the CDR3 DNA reads TGTGCCATCGCCAAGGGGACTAGCGGGAGAATAGATACGCAGTATTTT. Translated: CAIAKGTSGRIDTQYF.

A remark on this clonotype: A much larger clone sits a single nucleotide away, making a read error possible. The CDR3, as DNA: TGTGCCAGCACCCGGACCTTAATAGGGGCAGATACGCAGTATTTT. Translation: CASTRTLIGADTQYF. The chain recombines TRBV7-9 with TRBJ2-3; D is perhaps TRBD1 (5 bases). The ends were cut back, 7 bases at V and 4 bases at J, with 18 bases in the middle. The CDR3 runs to 15 residues. CDR1 and CDR2 (germline): SEHNR, FQNEAQ (reference sequence).

The gene calls are TRBV11-2 and TRBJ1-3, with D possibly TRBD1 on 6 matching bases. CDR1 is SGHAT and CDR2 is FQNNGV in the germline V gene. The CDR3 contains 16 residues. V was pared by 6 bases and J by 0 bases, with 15 bases between. CDR3 sequence reads: CASSSPGAFSGNTIYF. The CDR3 DNA reads TGTGCCAGCAGTTCACCAGGGGCATTCTCTGGAAACACCATATATTTT.

This rearrangement joins TRBV7-2 to TRBJ2-7; TRBD2 is a possible D gene (6 bases). Trimming shortened V by 5 bases and J by 3 bases, and 14 bases separated the two germline ends. The CDR3 totals 14 residues. Germline V gene sequence: CDR1 SGHTA, CDR2 FQGNSA. CDR3 sequence: CASSLPSAYYEQYF. CDR3 sequence (DNA): TGTGCCAGCAGCCTTCCTAGCGCTTACTACGAGCAGTACTTC.

The chain is built from TRBV5-1 and TRBJ1-2, with D unclear. This CDR3 region has 14 residues. V was shortened by 2 bases and J by 2 bases, with 10 bases between the two germline ends. Germline V gives CDR1 SGHRS, CDR2 YFSETQ. CDR3 residues: CASSFATANYGYTF. The CDR3 DNA reads TGCGCCAGCAGCTTCGCCACAGCCAACTATGGCTACACCTTC.